One and the same sample provided the 26 T cell receptor beta chains below, sequenced in a study of identical twins. Each CDR3 protein gets one entry after TCRdb re-called the 5' RACE reads with MiXCR. Here the sample spans about 100,000 distinct CDR3 sequences, around 5.5% being singletons. The sequencing input was memory T cells sorted from blood. These TCRs come from a woman aged 45-65 years in good health.

At least ten counts were recorded for this clonotype. This chain connects TRBV4-2 to TRBJ2-1, with 8 nucleotides matching TRBD2. Germline V gene sequence: CDR1 LGHNA, CDR2 YNFKEQ. V shed 5 bases and J 7 bases; nucleotides not matched to a gene: 4. The CDR3 extends over 13 amino acids. CDR3 coding DNA: TGTGCCAGCAGCACGCGGGAGGATAATGAGCAGTTCTTC. This encodes CASSTREDNEQFF.

This chain links TRBV4-1 with TRBJ2-1; TRBD2 might be the D (6 bases). This CDR3 spans 17 amino acids. Germline V gene data show CDR1 as MGHRA and CDR2 as YSYEKL. V was trimmed by 0 bases and J by 5 bases, leaving 17 bases between them. CDR3 sequence (DNA): TGCGCCAGCAGCCAAGATGTAGGGACCGGGAGAAACAATGAGCAGTTCTTC. Its translation is CASSQDVGTGRNNEQFF.

The chain employs TRBV30 and TRBJ2-7; D unclear. V gave up 2 bases and J gave up 7 bases, with 15 bases separating them. CDR1 and CDR2 from the germline V gene are GTSNPN and SVGIG (reference sequence). This CDR3 is built from 13 residues. CDR3 bases: TGTGCCTGGAGTAAGGAGATACTTGATGAGCAGTACTTC. The encoded protein is CAWSKEILDEQYF.

In its sample, this clonotype was seen many times. The genes are TRBV18 and TRBJ1-2, with D hard to call. Trimming shortened V by 6 bases and J by 0 bases, and 20 bases separated the two germline ends. Germline V gene sequence: CDR1 KGHSH, CDR2 LQKENI. The CDR3 has 17 amino acids. CDR3: CASSPGGEVHTNYGYTF. CDR3 in DNA: TGTGCCAGCTCCCCCGGCGGGGAAGTTCATACTAACTATGGCTACACCTTC. The variable domain in full, completed from reference TRBV18 and TRBJ1-2, reads NAGVMQNPRHLVRRRGQEARLRCSPMKGHSHVYWYRQLPEEGLKFMVYLQKENIIDESGMPKERFSAEFPKEGPSILRIQQVVRGDSAAYFCASSPGGEVHTNYGYTFGSGTRLTVV.

The chain couples TRBV11-1 to TRBJ2-2, with D tentatively TRBD1 (5 bases). V was pared by 7 bases and J by 5 bases, with 14 bases between. This CDR3 is 14 amino acids long. Germline V gene sequence: CDR1 SGHAT, CDR2 FQDESV (reference sequence). CDR3 protein: CASTSHRSTGELFF. Written as DNA, the CDR3 is TGTGCCAGCACTTCGCACAGGTCGACCGGGGAGCTGTTTTTT.

This chain uses TRBV6-1 with TRBJ2-1; TRBD1 might be the D (6 bases). In germline, CDR1 is MNHNS, CDR2 SASEGT. This CDR3 comprises 15 residues. The ends were cut back, 0 bases at V and 2 bases at J, with 8 bases in the middle. The DNA for the CDR3 is TGTGCCAGCAGTGAAGCAGACAGGACCTACAATGAGCAGTTCTTC. Encoded protein: CASSEADRTYNEQFF.

This clonotype showed up many times. CDR3 nucleotides: TGTGCCAGCAGCAAAGTCGGGCGCCCCCGCGCCGGCACTGAAGCTTTCTTT. Translating gives CASSKVGRPRAGTEAFF. The chain links TRBV21-1 to TRBJ1-1; the table's TRBD1 call for D was not verified on the DNA. TRBV21-1 is labeled a pseudogene. This CDR3 is built from 17 residues.

This clonotype was found a few times. The rearrangement uses TRBV12-3 or TRBV12-4 and TRBJ2-3; D is tentatively TRBD1 or TRBD2 (6 bases each). Trimming left V 8 bases short and J 0 bases short, with 15 bases between. There are 15 residues in the CDR3. CDR3 DNA sequence: TGTGCCAGCGGGGGCGGGGACCATAGCACAGATACGCAGTATTTT. As protein: CASGGGDHSTDTQYF.

Ten or more counts support this clonotype. The V call is TRBV12-5, the J call TRBJ1-1; D is unresolved. CDR3 length: 14 residues. Trimming left V 1 base short and J 1 base short, with 7 bases between. Germline loops: CDR1 LGHNT, CDR2 FRNRAP. This chain's CDR3 is CASGLGTGNTEAFF. CDR3 nucleotides: TGTGCTAGTGGTTTGGGGACCGGGAACACTGAAGCTTTCTTT.

This clonotype was counted many times. The chain employs TRBV12-3 or TRBV12-4 and TRBJ2-2; TRBD1 might be the D (5 bases). Trimming cost V 5 bases and J 5 bases, with 18 bases left between them. This CDR3 is 16 amino acids long. For the CDR3, the DNA is TGTGCCAGCAGTCCGGACAAGCCCCGCAGAACCGGGGAGCTGTTTTTT. Translated: CASSPDKPRRTGELFF.

This clonotype was picked up a small number of times. J is TRBJ1-4 and V is TRBV20-1; D not certain. CDR3 length: 16 residues. Trimming stripped 1 base from V and 0 bases from J, with 12 bases between. Germline CDR1 and CDR2: DFQATT and SNEGSKA (reference sequence). Here the CDR3 reads CSARGLSGATNEKLFF. CDR3 sequence (DNA): TGCAGTGCTAGAGGCCTTTCAGGCGCAACTAATGAAAAACTGTTTTTT.

This clonotype has a count of ten or more. V gene TRBV12-3 or TRBV12-4 combines with J gene TRBJ1-2; 12 bases match TRBD1. This CDR3 comprises 16 residues. The V segment lost 6 bases and the J segment 4 bases; nucleotides outside the gene matches: 9. The CDR3 DNA follows: TGTGCCAGCAGCTCGGGGGACAGGGGGCGCATCTATGGCTACACCTTC. Translating gives CASSSGDRGRIYGYTF.

There are many counts of this clonotype. This chain links TRBV18 with TRBJ2-2; D may correspond to TRBD1 or TRBD2 (5 bases each). This CDR3 is 16 amino acids long. In germline, CDR1 is KGHSH, CDR2 LQKENI. Trimming stripped 0 bases from V and 5 bases from J, with 13 bases between. CDR3 DNA: TGTGCCAGCTCACCACCGAGGGAGAAGGGGACCGGGGAGCTGTTTTTT. Translating it yields CASSPPREKGTGELFF.

The DNA of the CDR3 is TGCAGTGCTAGTCAGTTAGCGGCCCGTAACAATGAGCAGTTCTTC. It translates to CSASQLAARNNEQFF. The rearrangement links TRBV20-1 to TRBJ2-1; a weak D match, TRBD2 (6 bases). CDR1 DFQATT and CDR2 SNEGSKA come from the germline V gene (reference sequence). Trimming shortened V by 3 bases and J by 5 bases, and 17 bases separated the two germline ends. The CDR3 has 15 amino acids.

This clonotype was picked up many times. V gene TRBV11-2 combines with J gene TRBJ2-3, with D uncertain. The CDR3 extends over 12 amino acids. Deletions cut 6 bases from V and 4 bases from J, with 8 bases between. Germline-derived CDR1 and CDR2 are SGHAT and FQNNGV. The CDR3: CASSLPSDTQYF. DNA of the CDR3: TGTGCCAGCAGTTTACCTTCAGATACGCAGTATTTT.

As for this clonotype: This may stem from a read error, because a much larger clone lies one nucleotide away. No conserved phenylalanine or tryptophan is present at the end of the CDR3, so a read error is the likely explanation. The chain couples TRBV6-5 to TRBJ1-2; no reliable D call. Trimming removed 1 base from V and 2 bases from J, with 8 bases in between. The CDR3 contains 14 residues. The germline CDR1 and CDR2 sequences are MNHEY and SVGAGI. This CDR3 is CASSYLQKNYGYTS. Written as DNA, the CDR3 is TGTGCCAGCAGTTACTTACAAAAAAACTATGGCTACACCTCC.

This clonotype has ten or more counts. The V gene is TRBV5-1, the J gene TRBJ1-1; TRBD1 might be the D (6 bases). Between the trimmed V and J ends, which lost 5 bases and 1 base, there was a span of 9 bases. From germline, CDR1 is SGHRS and CDR2 YFSETQ. This CDR3 is 13 amino acids long. CDR3 nucleotide sequence: TGCGCCAGCAGGGCAGGGGAGAACACTGAAGCTTTCTTT. Its translation is CASRAGENTEAFF.

A few counts support this clonotype. This CDR3 is CASNGAGLPNEKLFF. In DNA form, the CDR3 reads TGTGCCAGTAATGGCGCAGGCCTACCTAATGAAAAACTGTTTTTT. V and J are TRBV19 and TRBJ1-4, with D uncertain. Germline CDR1 is LNHDA and CDR2 is SQIVND (reference sequence). CDR3 size: 15 residues. Deletions cut 7 bases from V and 3 bases from J, with 15 bases between.

This clonotype came up many times. This rearrangement joins TRBV9 to TRBJ2-7, with D tentatively TRBD1 (6 bases). The V gene's germline CDR1 is SGDLS and CDR2 YYNGEE. Deletions cut 0 bases from V and 7 bases from J, with 8 bases between. There are 12 residues in the CDR3. CDR3 amino acids: CASSVVGGEQYF. In DNA form, the CDR3 reads TGTGCCAGCAGCGTAGTAGGGGGAGAGCAGTACTTC.

This clonotype was seen repeatedly, ten times or more. The chain employs TRBV12-3 or TRBV12-4 and TRBJ2-3, with D unclear. The length of the CDR3 is 16 residues. The V and J ends lost 5 bases and 1 base respectively, with 16 bases between them. CDR3 in amino acids: CASSPTKAPRTDTQYF. CDR3 DNA sequence: TGTGCCAGCAGTCCGACCAAAGCCCCCCGCACAGATACGCAGTATTTT.

This clonotype was found many times. The gene calls are TRBV20-1 and TRBJ2-3, with a tentative D call TRBD1 (5 bases). Trimming took 0 bases from V and 3 from J, leaving 10 bases between them. The CDR3 loop spans 14 amino acids. The germline CDR1 and CDR2 sequences are DFQATT and SNEGSKA (reference sequence). The CDR3 spells CSAREGWTTDTQYF. The CDR3 nucleotides read TGCAGTGCTAGAGAGGGTTGGACAACAGATACGCAGTATTTT.

This clonotype was recorded many times. This chain connects TRBV5-1 to TRBJ1-1; TRBD1 is a possible D gene (6 bases). There are 14 residues in the CDR3. Germline loops: CDR1 SGHRS, CDR2 YFSETQ. V lost 2 bases, J lost 7 bases, and 15 bases lay in between. CDR3 DNA: TGCGCCAGCAGCTTAGTACAGGGCTGGAGTGAAGCTTTCTTT. Amino acids: CASSLVQGWSEAFF. The full variable domain, rest sourced from reference TRBV5-1 and TRBJ1-1, is KAGVTQTPRYLIKTRGQQVTLSCSPISGHRSVSWYQQTPGQGLQFLFEYFSETQRNKGNFPGRFSGRQFSNSRSEMNVSTLELGDSALYLCASSLVQGWSEAFFGQGTRLTVV.

This clonotype was observed a handful of times. The genes are TRBV6-5 and TRBJ1-2; tentative D call: TRBD1 (6 bases). Germline V gives CDR1 MNHEY, CDR2 SVGAGI. V was trimmed by 0 bases and J by 6 bases, leaving 11 bases between them. The CDR3 extends over 14 amino acids. CDR3 coding DNA: TGTGCCAGCAGTTACTCGTCTTACAGGGATGGCTACACCTTC. This codes for CASSYSSYRDGYTF.

Many counts were recorded for this clonotype. V gene TRBV10-1 combines with J gene TRBJ2-5; 8 positions agree with TRBD1. Germline CDR1 WNHNN, CDR2 SYGVQD (reference sequence). V shed 4 bases and J 4 bases; nucleotides not matched to a gene: 2. This CDR3 is 13 amino acids long. CDR3 loop: CASSVTGAETQYF. The CDR3 nucleotides read TGCGCCAGCAGTGTGACAGGGGCAGAGACCCAGTACTTC.

Many counts were recorded for this clonotype. The J gene is TRBJ2-2, the V gene TRBV10-3; no reliable D call. CDR3 length: 11 amino acids. V lost 8 bases, J lost 7 bases, and 8 bases lay in between. CDR1 and CDR2 from the germline V gene are ENHRY and SYGVKD. The CDR3 loop reads CAIDVNGELFF. CDR3 in DNA: TGTGCCATCGATGTCAACGGGGAGCTGTTTTTT.

This clonotype was observed a handful of times. The CDR3 loop reads CASSLTGTGSLRSGANVLTF. The DNA for the CDR3 is TGTGCCAGTAGCCTCACCGGGACAGGGTCCCTTCGCTCTGGGGCCAACGTCCTGACTTTC. This sequence joins TRBV19 and TRBJ2-6; 9 nucleotides agree with TRBD1. With 6 bases clipped from V and 0 bases from J, the junction kept 15 bases outside the gene matches. CDR3 size: 20 residues. In germline, CDR1 is LNHDA, CDR2 SQIVND (reference sequence).